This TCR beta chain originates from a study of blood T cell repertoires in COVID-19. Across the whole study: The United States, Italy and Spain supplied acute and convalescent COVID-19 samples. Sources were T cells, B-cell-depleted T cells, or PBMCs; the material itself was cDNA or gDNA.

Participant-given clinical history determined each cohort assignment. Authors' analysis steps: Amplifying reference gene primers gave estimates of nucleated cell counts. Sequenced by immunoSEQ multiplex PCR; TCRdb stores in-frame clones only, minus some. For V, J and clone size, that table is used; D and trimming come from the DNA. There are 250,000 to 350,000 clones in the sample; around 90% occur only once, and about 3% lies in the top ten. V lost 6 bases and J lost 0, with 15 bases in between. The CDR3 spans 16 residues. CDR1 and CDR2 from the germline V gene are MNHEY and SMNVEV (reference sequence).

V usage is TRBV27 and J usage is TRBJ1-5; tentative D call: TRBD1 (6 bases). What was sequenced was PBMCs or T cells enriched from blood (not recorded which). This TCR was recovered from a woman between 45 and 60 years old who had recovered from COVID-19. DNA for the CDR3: TGTGCCAGCAGGAGGGGGGGTTATTATAGCAATCAGCCCCAGCATTTT. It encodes CASRRGGYYSNQPQHF.